These 6 T cell receptor beta chains share one sample of origin, sequenced in a study of blood T cell repertoires in COVID-19. Sequencing used immunoSEQ multiplex PCR; TCRdb keeps in-frame clones, though not all of them. Of some 520,000 clones listed, 80% to 90% are singletons. The specimen sequenced was peripheral blood. These receptors originate from a man in his late teens or twenties with COVID-19, enrolled during active disease.

The chain has TRBV7-8 and TRBJ2-1; 14 nucleotides agree with TRBD2. CDR1 and CDR2 from the germline V gene are SGHVS and FQNEAQ. The length of the CDR3 is 19 residues. With V trimmed by 0 bases and J by 9 bases, 13 bases remained unmatched. CDR3 DNA: TGTGCCAGCAGCTTAGCCCGCCTATCGGGACTAGCGGGAGTCAGTGAGCAGTTCTTC. Translating gives CASSLARLSGLAGVSEQFF. The variable domain in full, with the rest retrieved from reference TRBV7-8 and TRBJ2-1, is GAGVSQSPRYKVAKRGQDVALRCDPISGHVSLFWYQQALGQGPEFLTYFQNEAQLDKSGLPSDRFFAERPEGSVSTLKIQRTQQEDSAVYLCASSLARLSGLAGVSEQFFGPGTRLTVL.

The rearrangement joins TRBV5-1 to TRBJ2-3; 8 bases align to TRBD2. Trimming at V came to 4 bases and at J to 3 bases, leaving 13 bases not matched to a gene. The length of the CDR3 is 17 residues. CDR1 SGHRS and CDR2 YFSETQ come from the germline V gene. DNA for the CDR3: TGCGCCAGCAGCCAAGGGACTAGGGGTGGGGTAACAGATACGCAGTATTTT. Its protein is CASSQGTRGGVTDTQYF.

V is TRBV24-1 and J is TRBJ2-3, with 8 bases matching TRBD2. This CDR3 region has 15 residues. V lost 4 bases, J lost 2 bases, and 4 bases stayed unmatched. CDR1 and CDR2 (germline): KGHDR, SFDVKD. CDR3 loop: CATSESGGPTDTQYF. The CDR3 DNA sequence: TGTGCCACCAGTGAATCGGGAGGGCCCACAGATACGCAGTATTTT.

This clone was counted between two and nine times. The V and J genes are TRBV4-1 and TRBJ1-1; D perhaps matches TRBD1 (5 bases). This CDR3 has 15 residues. CDR1 is MGHRA and CDR2 is YSYEKL in the germline V gene. V dropped 1 base and J dropped 6 bases, with 15 bases sitting between them. The CDR3 protein is CASSQATRGSAEAFF. The DNA for the CDR3 is TGCGCCAGCAGCCAAGCGACACGGGGGAGCGCTGAAGCTTTCTTT.

This rearrangement joins TRBV2 to TRBJ2-1, with TRBD2 matching over 9 bases. CDR3 length equals 15 residues. J was trimmed by 2 bases and V by 8 bases; bases with no gene match: 7. Germline CDR1 SNHLY, CDR2 FYNNEI. The DNA of the CDR3 is TGTGCCAGCGCGATCTTAGCGGGAGCCTACAATGAGCAGTTCTTC. Protein: CASAILAGAYNEQFF.

The chain recombines TRBV7-9 with TRBJ2-2; D remains unclear. V lost 6 bases and J 6 bases, leaving 20 bases between the germline ends. Germline V lookup: CDR1 SEHNR, CDR2 FQNEAQ (reference sequence). The CDR3 has 16 residues. CDR3 nucleotide sequence: TGTGCCAGCAGGTCCAGCCAAGCGTTGGGTTCCGGGGAGCTGTTTTTT. It encodes CASRSSQALGSGELFF.